The 22 T cell receptor beta chains reported below all come from one sample, sequenced in a study of shared clonotypes between healthy human individuals. The method was immunoSEQ multiplex PCR; TCRdb's version includes in-frame clones alone and lacks a portion of them. The data contain millions of clones, about 92% of them seen just once; the ten biggest clones take up over 0.12%. Sequenced sample: naive CD4+ T cells sorted from blood. The sample's subset: CD45RA+ positively selected. The receptors derive from a man aged 18 to 29 in good health.

The chain joins TRBV6-6 to TRBJ2-2, with D possibly being TRBD1 or TRBD2 (6 bases each). Germline CDR1 and CDR2: MNHNY and SVGAGI (reference sequence). The V and J ends lost 6 bases and 5 bases respectively, with 16 bases between them. The CDR3 is made up of 15 amino acids. CDR3 protein: CASSYDGGRTGELFF. The CDR3 DNA reads TGTGCCAGCAGCTATGATGGGGGGCGGACCGGGGAGCTGTTTTTT.

This chain uses TRBV6-6 with TRBJ2-7; D is possibly TRBD1 (6 bases). CDR3 length: 15 amino acids. The V end lost 6 bases, the J end lost 7 bases, and 22 bases lay between the germline ends. Per the germline V gene, CDR1 is MNHNY and CDR2 is SVGAGI (reference sequence). The CDR3 region has the DNA TGTGCCAGCAGAGAGCCGACAGGTAGGGGCGAGGAGCAGTACTTC. Amino acid sequence: CASREPTGRGEEQYF.

The genes are TRBV7-2 and TRBJ2-3; D may be TRBD1 (6 bases). The V and J ends lost 8 bases and 7 bases respectively, with 10 bases between them. CDR3 size: 11 residues. Per the germline V gene, CDR1 is SGHTA and CDR2 is FQGNSA. In DNA form, the CDR3 reads TGTGCCAGCCCGACAGGTTATACGCAGTATTTT. It specifies CASPTGYTQYF.

This clone was detected once. This sequence joins TRBV18 and TRBJ2-3; TRBD1 is a possible D gene (6 bases). V lost 3 bases and J lost 6, with 13 bases in between. There are 14 residues in the CDR3. CDR1 is KGHSH, CDR2 LQKENI, per germline. The DNA for the CDR3 is TGTGCCAGCTCACCCCAGGGGAGTAGCGATACGCAGTATTTT. It encodes CASSPQGSSDTQYF.

This clone was seen just once. J is TRBJ2-2 and V is TRBV6-5; weak D call: TRBD1 (7 bases). CDR3 length equals 13 residues. The V end lost 6 bases, the J end lost 8 bases, and 13 bases lay between the germline ends. Germline assignment: CDR1 MNHEY and CDR2 SVGAGI. CDR3 bases: TGTGCCAGCAGCAAGACAGGGACTGGGGAGCTGTTTTTT. Residues: CASSKTGTGELFF.

This clone was seen a few times. The sample holds other DNA sequences that translate to the same CDR3. This chain uses TRBV10-3 with TRBJ2-7; no clear D gene. The CDR3 extends over 11 amino acids. Germline V gene sequence: CDR1 ENHRY, CDR2 SYGVKD. Trimming removed 3 bases at V and 0 bases at J, with 0 bases between. The CDR3 DNA sequence: TGTGCCATCAGTGACTCCTACGAGCAGTACTTC. As protein: CAISDSYEQYF.

This clone was observed once. Distinct nucleotide sequences in the sample also encode this CDR3. This chain connects TRBV14 to TRBJ1-1; possible D gene TRBD1, 5 bases. In germline, CDR1 is SGHDN, CDR2 FVKESK. Trimming left V 1 base short and J 0 bases short, with 9 bases between. The CDR3 has 15 residues. Here the CDR3 DNA reads TGTGCCAGCAGCCAAGGCGGGACGGTGAACACTGAAGCTTTCTTT. Amino acids: CASSQGGTVNTEAFF.

The chain is built from TRBV18 and TRBJ2-2, with D tentatively TRBD2 (6 bases). CDR1 is KGHSH and CDR2 is LQKENI in the germline V gene. This CDR3 is built from 15 residues. V lost 5 bases and J 7 bases, leaving 17 bases between the germline ends. The DNA of the CDR3 is TGTGCCAGCTCAGGTCCCAGCCGCGGGAACGGGGAGCTGTTTTTT. It is translated as CASSGPSRGNGELFF.

The CDR3 coding sequence is TGTGCCAGCTCCCGACGGCTTGCCTGGGAAGAGACCCAGTACTTC. Its translation: CASSRRLAWEETQYF. This rearrangement joins TRBV18 to TRBJ2-5; D gene uncertain. CDR1 KGHSH and CDR2 LQKENI come from the germline V gene. The CDR3 extends over 15 amino acids. The ends were cut back, 6 bases at V and 3 bases at J, with 17 bases in the middle.

V gene TRBV6-5 combines with J gene TRBJ2-7, with TRBD1 matching over 8 bases. The V and J ends lost 6 bases and 7 bases, in that order; junction bases with no gene match: 14. The CDR3 is 15 residues long. Germline V lookup: CDR1 MNHEY, CDR2 SVGAGI. CDR3 amino acids: CASRPTGGTRGEQYF. Written as DNA, the CDR3 is TGTGCCAGCAGACCCACAGGGGGTACTAGGGGTGAGCAGTACTTC.

The genes are TRBV28 and TRBJ1-1, with D hard to call. The CDR3 loop spans 12 amino acids. Trimming took off 4 bases at V and 11 bases at J, with 14 bases between the two ends. Looked up from germline, CDR1 is MDHEN and CDR2 is SYDVKM. As DNA, the CDR3 is TGTGCCAGCAGTTCCAGCGAAGGGCGGGCTTTCTTT. As protein: CASSSSEGRAFF.

J is TRBJ1-1 and V is TRBV9; 7 bases fit TRBD1. Per germline, CDR1 SGDLS and CDR2 YYNGEE. The junction had 7 bases not matched to a gene; V was cut back by 0 bases and J by 5 bases. This CDR3 is built from 15 residues. CDR3 nucleotide sequence: TGTGCCAGCAGCGTAGACCTACAGGGGCTTACTGAAGCTTTCTTT. Amino acid sequence: CASSVDLQGLTEAFF.

The V call is TRBV7-8, the J call TRBJ2-3, with 14 positions matching TRBD2. The CDR3 runs 16 residues. The germline gives CDR1 SGHVS, CDR2 FQNEAQ. V was pared by 6 bases and J by 4 bases, with 6 bases of the junction left unmatched. For the CDR3, the DNA is TGTGCCAGCAGGCGCGGGACTAGCGGGAGTGCAGATACGCAGTATTTT. Its protein product is CASRRGTSGSADTQYF.

In regard to this clone: This same CDR3 is encoded by further DNA sequences in the sample. V gene TRBV10-3 combines with J gene TRBJ1-1; 7 bases agree with TRBD1. The germline V gene encodes CDR1 ENHRY and CDR2 SYGVKD. The CDR3 loop spans 14 amino acids. The V gene end was trimmed by 3 bases and the J gene end by 1 base; junction bases not matched to a gene: 2. CDR3 loop: CAISDWTGNTEAFF. The CDR3 bases are TGTGCCATCAGTGACTGGACAGGGAACACTGAAGCTTTCTTT.

Only a few counts were recorded for this clone. Other DNA sequences in the sample encode the same CDR3. The chain combines TRBV30 with TRBJ1-4; no reliable D call. Germline V CDR1 and CDR2: GTSNPN, SVGIG (reference sequence). This CDR3 contains 13 residues. Trimming pared 0 bases from V and 5 bases from J, leaving 7 bases between. The CDR3 is CAWSVRWNEKLFF. DNA for the CDR3: TGTGCCTGGAGTGTAAGGTGGAATGAAAAACTGTTTTTT.

The chain joins TRBV10-3 to TRBJ2-3; a possible D gene is TRBD2 (5 bases). The length of the CDR3 is 15 residues. CDR1 and CDR2 from the germline V gene are ENHRY and SYGVKD. Trimming pared 8 bases from V and 9 bases from J, leaving 24 bases between. The CDR3 region has the DNA TGTGCCATCGGCTGGACTGCCCGACTAATTGAGACGCAGTATTTT. Translation: CAIGWTARLIETQYF.

The genes are TRBV19 and TRBJ1-1; D not certain. The CDR3 loop spans 15 amino acids. With 7 bases removed from V and 5 bases from J, the gap between germline ends came to 20 bases. Per the germline V gene, CDR1 is LNHDA and CDR2 is SQIVND (reference sequence). CDR3 DNA sequence: TGTGCCAGTACCTTAGCTATCGGGAAAGGTACTGAAGCTTTCTTT. The encoded protein is CASTLAIGKGTEAFF.

The chain employs TRBV6-1 and TRBJ1-2; 9 bases agree with TRBD1. With 6 bases clipped from V and 2 bases from J, the junction kept 7 bases outside the gene matches. CDR1 is MNHNS and CDR2 is SASEGT in the germline V gene. CDR3 length: 15 residues. As DNA, the CDR3 is TGTGCCAGCAGAGGACGGACAGGGGAAAACTATGGCTACACCTTC. It specifies CASRGRTGENYGYTF.

Of note for this clone: This specimen includes other DNA sequences encoding the same CDR3. The genes are TRBV9 and TRBJ1-3, with D possibly TRBD1 on 5 matching bases. The V end lost 2 bases, the J end lost 4 bases, and 10 bases lay between the germline ends. The CDR3 is made up of 14 amino acids. Germline V gene data show CDR1 as SGDLS and CDR2 as YYNGEE. Written as DNA, the CDR3 is TGTGCCAGCAGCGTGGCAGGGTCAGGAAACACCATATATTTT. Translating gives CASSVAGSGNTIYF. Using reference TRBV9 and TRBJ1-3 for the parts outside the CDR3, the full variable domain is DSGVTQTPKHLITATGQRVTLRCSPRSGDLSVYWYQQSLDQGLQFLIQYYNGEERAKGNILERFSAQQFPDLHSELNLSSLELGDSALYFCASSVAGSGNTIYFGEGSWLTVV.

The chain links TRBV19 to TRBJ1-6, with D hard to call. Trimming stripped 6 bases from V and 0 bases from J, with 9 bases between. The CDR3 loop spans 15 amino acids. Germline V gives CDR1 LNHDA, CDR2 SQIVND (reference sequence). This chain's CDR3 is CASSQQGSYNSPLHF. The CDR3 DNA sequence: TGTGCCAGTAGCCAGCAAGGCTCCTATAATTCACCCCTCCACTTT.

The CDR3 sequence is CASNGWPRCDTGELFF. The CDR3 bases are TGTGCCAGCAACGGCTGGCCCCGATGTGACACCGGGGAGCTGTTTTTT. J is TRBJ2-2 and V is TRBV21-1. TRBV21-1 is flagged as a pseudogene. This CDR3 is 16 amino acids long.

The chain recombines TRBV2 with TRBJ2-7, with 8 bases lining up with TRBD1. The length of the CDR3 is 14 residues. V lost 3 bases and J lost 1; bases outside the gene matches: 2. Germline V gene sequence: CDR1 SNHLY, CDR2 FYNNEI. This CDR3 is CASSDRDRSYEQYF. The CDR3 bases are TGTGCCAGCAGTGACCGGGACAGGTCCTACGAGCAGTACTTC.